The entry below gives a single T cell receptor beta chain sequence along with its context. This sample stems from a study of blood T cell repertoires in COVID-19. The data were produced by immunoSEQ multiplex PCR, yet TCRdb's version contains in-frame clones alone and is incomplete. Of around 180,000 clones listed, about 85% are singletons. This CDR3 has 14 residues. CDR1 MNHEY and CDR2 SVGEGT come from the germline V gene. The V and J ends lost 5 bases and 8 bases respectively, with 16 bases between them. The rearrangement joins TRBV6-2 or TRBV6-3 to TRBJ2-1; possibly TRBD1 for D (7 bases). Sequences were obtained from peripheral blood. The origin of this receptor is a man older than 75 with COVID-19, enrolled during active disease. The DNA for the CDR3 is TGTGCCAGCAGTAACAGGGGTTGGGGGGATGAGCAGTTCTTC. Translation: CASSNRGWGDEQFF.